These T cell receptor beta chains were read from a single sample in a study of cytomegalovirus exposure and HLA in healthy donors. Sequencing used immunoSEQ multiplex PCR; TCRdb keeps in-frame clones, though not all of them. The sample has about 200,000 clones; around 83% are singletons. Sequencing was done on a sample of PBMCs. The origin of the receptors is a woman under 40 in good health and CMV-seropositive. The CDR3 runs from the conserved cysteine through the conserved F or W. A D gene is named only where the DNA matches it firmly. Not every row has a clone size; where given, it reads once, few, many or a size class.

TRBV6-6	.	.	TRBJ2-3	CASSSRSGVTDTQYF	TGTGCCAGCAGTTCCCGGTCCGGGGTCACAGATACGCAGTATTTT
TRBV19	.	.	TRBJ1-1	CATKRGTEAFF	TGTGCCACTAAGCGGGGAACTGAAGCTTTCTTT
TRBV18	.	.	TRBJ1-1	CASSAVNTEAFF	TGTGCCAGCTCGGCAGTGAACACTGAAGCTTTCTTT
TRBV7-9	.	.	TRBJ2-2	CASSLAGANTGELFF	TGTGCCAGCAGCTTAGCGGGGGCAAACACCGGGGAGCTGTTTTTT
TRBV30	.	.	TRBJ2-5	CAWSVTAPAGTQYF	TGTGCCTGGAGTGTAACGGCCCCGGCGGGGACCCAGTACTTC
TRBV2	TRBD1	.	TRBJ2-3	CARSRDRKDTQYF	TGTGCCAGATCCCGGGACAGAAAAGATACGCAGTATTTT
TRBV6-1	.	.	TRBJ1-5	CASRAFVSQPQHF	TGTGCCAGCAGGGCTTTTGTGTCCCAGCCCCAGCATTTT
TRBV29-1	.	.	TRBJ2-2	CSATTGTGELFF	TGCAGCGCTACCACAGGTACCGGGGAGCTGTTTTTT
TRBV6-1	.	.	TRBJ2-1	CASETPEGADEQFF	TGTGCCAGCGAAACACCGGAGGGGGCCGATGAGCAGTTCTTC
TRBV7-2	TRBD1	.	TRBJ2-1	CASSHLGQGDSRGQFF	TGTGCCAGCAGCCACCTGGGACAGGGGGACTCCCGCGGGCAGTTCTTC
TRBV5-4	TRBD1	.	TRBJ2-3	CASSRTGTGVDTQYF	TGTGCCAGCAGCCGGACCGGGACAGGGGTTGATACGCAGTATTTT
TRBV30	.	.	TRBJ1-1	CAWSRVGAEAFF	TGTGCCTGGAGTCGGGTCGGGGCTGAAGCTTTCTTT
TRBV28	TRBD1	.	TRBJ2-2	CASRRGPGELFF	TGTGCCAGCAGGAGGGGGCCCGGGGAGCTGTTTTTT
TRBV7-9	TRBD2	.	TRBJ2-7	CASSPRGSGTYEQYF	TGTGCCAGCAGCCCACGGGGTAGCGGGACTTACGAGCAGTACTTC
TRBV14	TRBD2	.	TRBJ2-1	CASSQWSREGEQFF	TGTGCCAGCAGCCAATGGTCGCGGGAGGGTGAGCAGTTCTTC
TRBV18	TRBD1	.	TRBJ2-1	CASSRDRAMNNEQFF	TGTGCCAGCTCACGGGACAGGGCTATGAACAATGAGCAGTTCTTC
TRBV5-4	.	.	TRBJ1-2	CASSLKYRAPDGYTF	TGTGCCAGCAGCTTAAAGTACAGGGCCCCCGATGGCTACACCTTC
TRBV7-9	TRBD2	.	TRBJ2-1	CASSTLRGGNEQFF	TGTGCCAGCAGCACCTTACGGGGGGGTAATGAGCAGTTCTTC
TRBV27	TRBD2	.	TRBJ2-2	CASRHGLAGWTGELFF	TGTGCCAGCAGGCACGGGCTAGCGGGATGGACCGGGGAGCTGTTTTTT
TRBV14	TRBD2	.	TRBJ2-7	CASSQDFRGVGYEQYF	TGTGCCAGCAGCCAAGACTTTCGGGGGGTAGGTTACGAGCAGTACTTC
TRBV29-1	TRBD1	.	TRBJ1-1	CSVEPLPGTGGWNTEAFF	TGCAGCGTTGAACCTCTCCCCGGGACAGGGGGCTGGAACACTGAAGCTTTCTTT
TRBV25-1	TRBD1	.	TRBJ2-6	CASSALDRVTGANVLTF	TGTGCCAGCAGTGCCCTCGACAGGGTAACTGGGGCCAACGTCCTGACTTTC
TRBV25-1	TRBD2	.	TRBJ2-3	CASSEPGRNTDTQYF	TGTGCCAGCAGTGAACCCGGGAGGAACACAGATACGCAGTATTTT
TRBV29-1	.	few	TRBJ1-1	CSVETQGNTEAFF	TGCAGCGTTGAAACCCAGGGGAACACTGAAGCTTTCTTT
TRBV9	TRBD2	.	TRBJ2-3	CASSVGGDGTDTQYF	TGTGCCAGCAGCGTGGGAGGGGATGGCACAGATACGCAGTATTTT
TRBV7-9	.	.	TRBJ1-2	CASESRGGDSHGYTF	TGTGCCAGCGAAAGTCGGGGAGGGGATAGTCATGGCTACACCTTC
TRBV2	.	.	TRBJ2-1	CASSRLGVFDEQFF	TGTGCCAGCAGCCGACTAGGGGTCTTTGATGAGCAGTTCTTC
TRBV5-1	.	.	TRBJ2-1	CASSLSPGPYEQFF	TGCGCCAGCAGCTTGTCGCCAGGGCCCTATGAGCAGTTCTTC
TRBV5-8	TRBD1	.	TRBJ1-2	CASRLRQGLSPQSLYGYTF	TGTGCCAGCAGGTTACGACAGGGATTATCTCCACAGAGCCTATATGGCTACACCTTC
TRBV7-8	.	.	TRBJ2-7	CASSLIAISSYEQYF	TGTGCCAGCAGCCTAATAGCGATTAGCTCCTACGAGCAGTACTTC
TRBV5-1	TRBD1	.	TRBJ2-3	CASSLGTGTDTQYF	TGCGCCAGCAGCTTGGGGACAGGTACAGATACGCAGTATTTT
TRBV7-2	TRBD2	.	TRBJ2-2	CASSLLSGVDGELFF	TGTGCCAGCAGCTTATTAAGCGGGGTCGACGGGGAGCTGTTTTTT
TRBV7-7	TRBD1	.	TRBJ2-2	CASSSDRGNTGELFF	TGTGCTAGCAGCTCGGACAGGGGGAACACCGGGGAGCTGTTTTTT
TRBV7-2	.	.	TRBJ2-1	CASSLVKLHNEQFF	TGTGCCAGCAGCTTAGTTAAGCTCCACAATGAGCAGTTCTTC
TRBV5-1	TRBD2	.	TRBJ2-3	CASSLPGLAGAVDTQYF	TGCGCCAGCAGCTTACCGGGACTAGCGGGAGCCGTAGATACGCAGTATTTT
TRBV28	.	.	TRBJ1-2	CASSLIDRTNYGYTF	TGTGCCAGCAGTCTGATCGACAGAACTAACTATGGCTACACCTTC
TRBV9	.	.	TRBJ2-1	CASSYDISEQFF	TGTGCCAGCAGCTACGATATCAGTGAGCAGTTCTTC
TRBV5-1	TRBD2	.	TRBJ2-1	CASSLGTSGYNEQFF	TGCGCCAGCAGCCTAGGGACTAGCGGCTACAATGAGCAGTTCTTC
TRBV10-3	.	few	TRBJ2-7	CATLERGGYEQYF	TGTGCCACCTTGGAAAGGGGTGGCTACGAGCAGTACTTC
TRBV6-4	TRBD2	.	TRBJ2-3	CASSVGGSSDTQYF	TGTGCCAGCAGTGTTGGCGGGAGCTCAGATACGCAGTATTTT
TRBV30	TRBD2	.	TRBJ2-7	CAWKREGGEQYF	TGTGCCTGGAAGCGGGAGGGCGGCGAGCAGTACTTC
TRBV5-1	TRBD1	.	TRBJ1-2	CASSSDGQVRVITF	TGCGCCAGCAGCTCGGACGGACAGGTCCGAGTGATCACCTTC
TRBV28	.	once	TRBJ1-1	CASSLRGTRAFF	TGTGCCAGCAGTTTAAGGGGGACCAGAGCTTTCTTT
TRBV6-1	.	few	TRBJ1-2	CASSALPPGRGYGYTF	TGTGCCAGCAGTGCTCTCCCCCCGGGCAGGGGTTATGGCTACACCTTC
TRBV11-2	.	.	TRBJ1-1	CASSNLVRDNMNTEAFF	TGTGCCAGCAGCAATTTGGTTCGGGACAACATGAACACTGAAGCTTTCTTT
TRBV27	.	.	TRBJ2-2	CASRQAVGELFF	TGTGCCAGCAGGCAGGCCGTCGGGGAGCTGTTTTTT
TRBV5-6	.	.	TRBJ1-2	CASGNWRTNYGYTF	TGTGCCAGCGGGAACTGGAGGACTAACTATGGCTACACCTTC
TRBV6-5	TRBD1	.	TRBJ1-5	CASRLGQGGNQPQHF	TGTGCCAGCAGACTGGGACAGGGGGGAAATCAGCCCCAGCATTTT
TRBV6-5	.	.	TRBJ2-2	CASSNRDTGELFF	TGTGCCAGCAGCAACCGAGACACCGGGGAGCTGTTTTTT
TRBV6-5	TRBD2	.	TRBJ2-1	CASRASGRVEQFF	TGTGCCAGCAGGGCTAGCGGGAGAGTTGAGCAGTTCTTC
TRBV2	TRBD1	.	TRBJ1-1	CASRVDRGNTEAFF	TGTGCCAGCAGAGTGGACAGGGGCAACACTGAAGCTTTCTTT
TRBV27	TRBD1	.	TRBJ2-7	CASGWTGDEQYF	TGTGCCAGCGGTTGGACAGGTGACGAGCAGTACTTC
TRBV7-3	TRBD2	.	TRBJ2-7	CASSSGRVSYEQYF	TGTGCCAGCAGTTCTGGGAGGGTGTCCTACGAGCAGTACTTC
TRBV5-6	TRBD2	.	TRBJ2-1	CASSWPSGVGYNEQFF	TGTGCCAGCAGCTGGCCTAGCGGGGTTGGGTACAATGAGCAGTTCTTC
TRBV27	TRBD2	.	TRBJ2-1	CASSSRTSGSRNEQFF	TGTGCCAGCAGTTCCAGGACTAGCGGGAGTCGCAATGAGCAGTTCTTC
TRBV23-1	.	.	TRBJ1-5	CASSGGQPQHF	TGCGCCAGCAGCGGCGGGCAGCCCCAGCATTTT
TRBV5-1	.	.	TRBJ1-1	CASSLAGQTYTEAFF	TGCGCCAGCAGCTTGGCCGGACAGACCTACACTGAAGCTTTCTTT
TRBV5-6	.	.	TRBJ2-5	CASSLVRRLETQYF	TGTGCCAGCAGCTTGGTCCGTCGGTTAGAGACCCAGTACTTC
TRBV5-1	.	.	TRBJ1-1	CASTGDHTEAFF	TGCGCCAGTACAGGAGACCACACTGAAGCTTTCTTT